Only one count was recorded for the clone carrying this TCR beta chain. The target antigen is unknown. This sample was taken from a study of spatial heterogeneity in lung cancer. Across the study: Counts of TCR transcripts in tumor regions correlated strongly with a T cell module score (derived from matched bulk RNA-seq).

The germline V and J ends were trimmed by 2 bases and 6 bases, with 14 bases remaining between them. The CDR3 covers 14 residues. Germline assignment: CDR1 MDHEN and CDR2 SYDVKM. Regarding the study as a whole: The study found that expanded intratumoral alpha and beta TCR counts tracked tumor mutation counts.

TCRdb ran MiXCR on the 5' RACE reads and lists one entry per CDR3 protein. The sample consists of around 2,700 distinct CDR3 sequences, about 6.9% of them appearing once. Time point here: sample taken at primary tumor resection. The cohort: some 73 early-stage, untreated non-small cell lung cancer patients. This TCR came from a male donor with early-stage non-small cell lung cancer. This material consisted of lung tumor tissue, taken at surgery. V and J are TRBV28 and TRBJ2-7; D possibly corresponds to TRBD1 (6 bases). Here the CDR3 reads CASSLVQGMGEQYF. The CDR3 bases are TGTGCCAGCAGTTTAGTACAGGGAATGGGCGAGCAGTACTTC.